This TCR beta chain was retrieved from a study of blood T cell repertoires in COVID-19. This clone was counted a few times. Trimming cost V 3 bases and J 7 bases, with 16 bases left between them. Germline CDR1 MNHEY, CDR2 SVGAGI. CDR3 size: 16 residues. The table came from immunoSEQ multiplex PCR; TCRdb's copy has only in-frame clones and leaves some out. The sample has roughly 300,000 clones; around nine tenths are singletons. Sequenced input: peripheral blood. V and J are TRBV6-5 and TRBJ1-6; weak D call: TRBD1 (5 bases). This clonotype originated in a woman under 40 with COVID-19, enrolled during active disease. The CDR3, as DNA: TGTGCCAGCAGTTATGGTGGGGGGATGGGGAATTCACCCCTCCACTTT. This sequence encodes CASSYGGGMGNSPLHF.